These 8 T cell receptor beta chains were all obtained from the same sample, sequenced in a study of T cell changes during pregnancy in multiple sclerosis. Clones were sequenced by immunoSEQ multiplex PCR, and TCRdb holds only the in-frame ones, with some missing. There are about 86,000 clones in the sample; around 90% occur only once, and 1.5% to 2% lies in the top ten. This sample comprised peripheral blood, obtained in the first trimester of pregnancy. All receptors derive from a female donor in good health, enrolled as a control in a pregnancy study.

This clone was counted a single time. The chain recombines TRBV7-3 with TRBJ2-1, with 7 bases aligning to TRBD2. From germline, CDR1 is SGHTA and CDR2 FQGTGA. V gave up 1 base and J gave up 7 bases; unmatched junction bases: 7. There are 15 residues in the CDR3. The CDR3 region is CASSLNYVGGNEQFF. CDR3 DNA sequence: TGTGCCAGCAGCTTAAACTACGTGGGGGGGAATGAGCAGTTCTTC.

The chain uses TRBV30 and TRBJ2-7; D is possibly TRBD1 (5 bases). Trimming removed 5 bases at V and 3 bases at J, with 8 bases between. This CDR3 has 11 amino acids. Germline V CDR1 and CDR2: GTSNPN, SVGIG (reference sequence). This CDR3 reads CAWDRGYEQYF. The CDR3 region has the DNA TGTGCCTGGGATAGGGGCTACGAGCAGTACTTC.

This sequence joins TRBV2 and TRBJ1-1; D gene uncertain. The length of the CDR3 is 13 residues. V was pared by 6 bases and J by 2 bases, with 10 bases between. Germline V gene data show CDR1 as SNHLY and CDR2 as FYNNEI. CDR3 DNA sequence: TGTGCCAGCAGCCGGACTGATAACACTGAAGCTTTCTTT. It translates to CASSRTDNTEAFF.

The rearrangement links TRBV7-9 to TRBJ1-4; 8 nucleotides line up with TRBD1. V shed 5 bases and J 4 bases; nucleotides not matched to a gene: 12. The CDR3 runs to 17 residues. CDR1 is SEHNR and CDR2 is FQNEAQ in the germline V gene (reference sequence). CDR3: CASSQSRGQGYNEKLFF. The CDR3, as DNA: TGTGCCAGCAGCCAGTCGCGAGGACAGGGTTATAATGAAAAACTGTTTTTT.

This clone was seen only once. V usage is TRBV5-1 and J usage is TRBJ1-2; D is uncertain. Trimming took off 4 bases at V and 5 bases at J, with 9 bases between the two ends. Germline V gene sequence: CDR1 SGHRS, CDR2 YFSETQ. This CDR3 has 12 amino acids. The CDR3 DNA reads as TGCGCCAGCAGCCCCCGGGGATATGGCTACACCTTC. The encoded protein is CASSPRGYGYTF.

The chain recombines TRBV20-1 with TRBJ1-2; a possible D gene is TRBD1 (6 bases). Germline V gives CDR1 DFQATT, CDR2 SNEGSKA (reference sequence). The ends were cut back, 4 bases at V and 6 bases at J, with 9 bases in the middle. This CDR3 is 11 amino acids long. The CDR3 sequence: CSAMGADGYTF. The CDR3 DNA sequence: TGCAGTGCTATGGGGGCGGATGGCTACACCTTC.

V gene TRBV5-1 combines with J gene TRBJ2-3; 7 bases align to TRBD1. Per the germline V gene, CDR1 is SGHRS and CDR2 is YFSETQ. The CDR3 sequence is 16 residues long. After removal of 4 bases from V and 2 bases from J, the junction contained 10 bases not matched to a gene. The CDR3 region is CASSIPGQLSTDTQYF. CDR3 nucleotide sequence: TGCGCCAGCAGCATACCGGGACAGCTTTCCACAGATACGCAGTATTTT.

CDR3: CASSVRDRAIEGNTIYF. For the CDR3, the DNA is TGTGCCAGCAGCGTCCGGGACAGGGCAATTGAAGGAAACACCATATATTTT. The chain couples TRBV7-8 to TRBJ1-3, with 9 bases lining up with TRBD1. CDR3 length: 17 amino acids. CDR1 is SGHVS, CDR2 FQNEAQ, per germline. After removal of 5 bases from V and 4 bases from J, the junction contained 12 bases not matched to a gene. Using reference TRBV7-8 and TRBJ1-3 for the parts outside the CDR3, the full variable domain is GAGVSQSPRYKVAKRGQDVALRCDPISGHVSLFWYQQALGQGPEFLTYFQNEAQLDKSGLPSDRFFAERPEGSVSTLKIQRTQQEDSAVYLCASSVRDRAIEGNTIYFGEGSWLTVV.